Detailed here is one TCR beta chain. The antigen is unknown. The data stem from a study of T cell repertoires in cytomegalovirus infection. As for the study in general: CMV epitopes that were recently identified and HLA-C-restricted were used alongside well-studied HLA-B-restricted ones. CMV infection and matching HLA type were both indicated by public TCR beta signatures. Points from the study as a whole: HLA-C-restricted, CMV-specific TCR beta clonotypes were dominant ex vivo.

This CDR3 is 12 amino acids long. Germline V gene data show CDR1 as MNHEY and CDR2 as SMNVEV (reference sequence). The V segment lost 8 bases and the J segment 6 bases; nucleotides outside the gene matches: 5. A single record per CDR3 protein comes from TCRdb applying MiXCR to the reads. Here the sample spans 900,000 to 950,000 distinct CDR3 sequences, 31% being singletons. V usage is TRBV27 and J usage is TRBJ1-2, with TRBD1 matching 8 bases. The sequence was collected from a human donor in good health (CMV status not recorded). Some clones in this sample may be carry-over from other donors' samples. The source material was cultured CD8+ T cells from PBMCs, sampled from culture after CMV antigen stimulation. CDR3 residues: CASADRVDGYTF. CDR3 bases: TGTGCCAGCGCGGACAGGGTCGATGGCTACACCTTC.